This passage covers 21 T cell receptor beta chains from one sample sequenced in a study of blood T cell repertoires in COVID-19. Profiling relied on immunoSEQ multiplex PCR, and the TCRdb table lists in-frame clones only, not all of them. The table lists around 100,000 clones, about 86% of them singletons. The specimen was peripheral blood. All receptors come from a human donor in a cohort sampled during active COVID-19.

This sequence joins TRBV6-6 and TRBJ2-7; 11 bases are a match to TRBD1. With 7 bases clipped from V and 3 bases from J, the junction kept 5 bases outside the gene matches. The CDR3 is 14 residues long. Germline V gene lookup returns CDR1 MNHNY and CDR2 SVGAGI (reference sequence). The CDR3 protein is CASTTGTGGYEQYF. CDR3 nucleotides: TGTGCCAGCACCACAGGGACAGGGGGCTACGAGCAGTACTTC.

This clone was found a few times. The rearrangement uses TRBV18 and TRBJ2-7, with 8 bases that match TRBD2. CDR1 is KGHSH, CDR2 LQKENI, per germline. The V segment lost 3 bases and the J segment 0 bases; nucleotides outside the gene matches: 7. The CDR3 is made up of 16 amino acids. CDR3 amino acids: CASSPRGGGSSYEQYF. CDR3 DNA: TGTGCCAGCTCACCTCGGGGGGGCGGGAGCTCCTACGAGCAGTACTTC.

The V and J genes are TRBV5-1 and TRBJ2-1; 8 positions match TRBD2. CDR1 and CDR2 (germline): SGHRS, YFSETQ. CDR3 length: 21 residues. Losses at the gene ends were 0 bases for V and 0 bases for J; bases not matched to a gene: 17. In nucleotides, the CDR3 is TGCGCCAGCAGCTTGGGGGCCCTAGGGACTAGGCGGCCGAGCTCCTACAATGAGCAGTTCTTC. It specifies CASSLGALGTRRPSSYNEQFF. The full variable domain, with the rest looked up from reference TRBV5-1 and TRBJ2-1, is KAGVTQTPRYLIKTRGQQVTLSCSPISGHRSVSWYQQTPGQGLQFLFEYFSETQRNKGNFPGRFSGRQFSNSRSEMNVSTLELGDSALYLCASSLGALGTRRPSSYNEQFFGPGTRLTVL.

The chain combines TRBV28 with TRBJ2-3; 7 nucleotides align to TRBD1. The CDR3 is 12 residues long. J was trimmed by 2 bases and V by 10 bases; bases with no gene match: 3. Germline V gene sequence: CDR1 MDHEN, CDR2 SYDVKM. The CDR3 nucleotides are TGTGCCACCGAGGGGGCCACAGATACGCAGTATTTT. This encodes CATEGATDTQYF.

The chain joins TRBV29-1 to TRBJ2-1; 12 nucleotides align to TRBD2. Germline loops: CDR1 SQVTM, CDR2 ANQGSEA. Germline trimming cut 7 bases from V and 9 bases from J; bases unmatched to any gene: 7. This CDR3 is 13 amino acids long. The CDR3 DNA sequence: TGCAGCGGCGGACTAGCGGGATACGGTGAGCAGTTCTTC. Encoded protein: CSGGLAGYGEQFF.

The chain has TRBV29-1 and TRBJ2-3; TRBD2 is a possible D gene (6 bases). Germline V lookup: CDR1 SQVTM, CDR2 ANQGSEA. This CDR3 is built from 13 residues. With 4 bases removed from V and 3 bases from J, the gap between germline ends came to 11 bases. The CDR3 coding sequence is TGCAGCGTTGCCTGGAGCGGGACAGATACGCAGTATTTT. Protein sequence: CSVAWSGTDTQYF.

The chain links TRBV5-1 to TRBJ2-1; 12 nucleotides align to TRBD2. The CDR3 is 16 amino acids. The V gene's germline CDR1 is SGHRS and CDR2 YFSETQ. V gave up 2 bases and J gave up 8 bases; unmatched junction bases: 8. The CDR3 loop is CASSLPGTSGWDEQFF. The CDR3 DNA reads TGCGCCAGCAGCTTACCCGGGACTAGCGGGTGGGATGAGCAGTTCTTC.

This sequence joins TRBV5-8 and TRBJ2-5; 8 bases agree with TRBD1. CDR1 and CDR2 (germline): SGHTS, YDEGEE. This CDR3 spans 14 amino acids. The ends lost 4 bases at V and 6 bases at J; junction bases unmatched: 8. CDR3 in amino acids: CASSTRTGKKTQYF. The DNA of the CDR3 is TGTGCCAGCAGCACCAGGACAGGGAAGAAGACCCAGTACTTC.

The J gene is TRBJ2-1, the V gene TRBV4-1; 10 nucleotides agree with TRBD2. Germline V lookup: CDR1 MGHRA, CDR2 YSYEKL. After removal of 3 bases from V and 4 bases from J, the junction contained 9 bases not matched to a gene. The CDR3 runs 17 residues. The DNA for the CDR3 is TGCGCCAGCAGCCAGGGACTAGCGCGAGCCGCTTACAATGAGCAGTTCTTC. The encoded protein is CASSQGLARAAYNEQFF.

The CDR3 DNA sequence: TGTGCTAGTGCCCGGACAGGGCACCCTGGAGAGGAGACCCAGTACTTC. This translates into CASARTGHPGEETQYF. V and J are TRBV12-5 and TRBJ2-5, with 8 bases aligning to TRBD1. The CDR3 length is 16 residues. Losses at the gene ends were 7 bases for V and 5 bases for J; bases not matched to a gene: 15. CDR1 LGHNT and CDR2 FRNRAP come from the germline V gene.

The chain couples TRBV10-1 to TRBJ1-1; D unresolved. The CDR3 covers 14 residues. Between the trimmed V and J ends, which lost 5 bases and 1 base, there was a span of 11 bases. Germline values: CDR1 WNHNN, CDR2 SYGVQD (reference sequence). The CDR3 nucleotides read TGCGCCAGCAGTACATCGGGTACGAACACTGAAGCTTTCTTT. This sequence encodes CASSTSGTNTEAFF.

The V and J genes are TRBV5-4 and TRBJ2-3; 9 bases are shared with TRBD2. The length of the CDR3 is 15 residues. Looked up from germline, CDR1 is SGHNT and CDR2 is YYREEE (reference sequence). V shed 0 bases and J 3 bases; nucleotides not matched to a gene: 2. The CDR3 region has the DNA TGTGCCAGCAGCTTGGGACTAGCGGAAACAGATACGCAGTATTTT. Translation: CASSLGLAETDTQYF.

This clone was recorded only once. V is TRBV6-5 and J is TRBJ1-2; D possibly corresponds to TRBD1 (6 bases). The germline V gene encodes CDR1 MNHEY and CDR2 SVGAGI. This CDR3 is 14 amino acids long. V shed 6 bases and J shed 4 bases, with 15 bases lying between them. This CDR3 reads CASRNRQAIYGYTF. The CDR3 DNA sequence: TGTGCCAGCAGGAACAGACAGGCGATCTATGGCTACACCTTC.

The chain uses TRBV5-4 and TRBJ2-3, with 11 bases fitting TRBD2. V trimming: 4 bases; J trimming: 5 bases; junction bases outside the gene matches: 6. CDR1 is SGHNT, CDR2 YYREEE, per germline (reference sequence). The CDR3 covers 15 residues. CDR3 sequence (DNA): TGTGCCAGCAGCACACTAGCGGGGGTGGGAGATACGCAGTATTTT. It yields the protein CASSTLAGVGDTQYF. Filled out from reference TRBV5-4 and TRBJ2-3, the complete variable domain reads ETGVTQSPTHLIKTRGQQVTLRCSSQSGHNTVSWYQQALGQGPQFIFQYYREEENGRGNFPPRFSGLQFPNYSSELNVNALELDDSALYLCASSTLAGVGDTQYFGPGTRLTVL.

The rearrangement links TRBV21-1 to TRBJ2-7; the table's D call TRBD2 went unverified against the DNA. TRBV21-1 is a pseudogene segment. The CDR3 extends over 16 amino acids. The CDR3 bases are TGTGCCAGCAGCAAAGCGGTGAGGGTTACTATCTACGAGCAGTACTTC. This gives the protein CASSKAVRVTIYEQYF.

This chain uses TRBV5-1 with TRBJ2-2; TRBD2 might be the D (5 bases). Germline V gene sequence: CDR1 SGHRS, CDR2 YFSETQ. This CDR3 contains 14 residues. V shed 4 bases and J shed 3 bases, with 10 bases lying between them. Here the CDR3 reads CASSPLGDTGELFF. In DNA form, the CDR3 reads TGCGCCAGCAGCCCACTCGGGGACACCGGGGAGCTGTTTTTT.

The chain uses TRBV9 and TRBJ1-5, with 7 bases aligning to TRBD1. From germline, CDR1 is SGDLS and CDR2 YYNGEE. CDR3 length: 13 amino acids. V lost 4 bases to trimming and J lost 7 bases; unmatched junction nucleotides: 5. Here the CDR3 reads CASSPTGYQPQHF. The CDR3 nucleotides are TGTGCCAGCAGCCCGACAGGGTACCAGCCCCAGCATTTT.

The chain couples TRBV28 to TRBJ1-2, with 8 bases lining up with TRBD1. Germline V gives CDR1 MDHEN, CDR2 SYDVKM. J lost 6 bases, V lost 6 bases, and 33 bases had no gene match. This CDR3 is 22 amino acids long. In DNA, the CDR3 is TGTGCCAGCAGCCGGACAGGGTTTTCTTTCGGAACTCAAAATCCAACTAAAAATGGCTACACCTTC. Protein: CASSRTGFSFGTQNPTKNGYTF.

The chain has TRBV5-8 and TRBJ2-3; D might be TRBD2 (5 bases). In germline, CDR1 is SGHTS, CDR2 YDEGEE. Trimming removed 4 bases from V and 8 bases from J, with 14 bases in between. The CDR3 extends over 13 amino acids. The CDR3 is CASSHFRGSTQYF. CDR3 DNA sequence: TGTGCCAGCAGCCACTTTCGAGGGAGTACGCAGTATTTT.

The rearrangement links TRBV30 to TRBJ2-1; D unresolved. Germline V gene data show CDR1 as GTSNPN and CDR2 as SVGIG (reference sequence). This CDR3 is built from 11 residues. The V end lost 3 bases, the J end lost 3 bases, and 3 bases lay between the germline ends. The DNA of the CDR3 is TGTGCCTGGAGGAGCTACAATGAGCAGTTCTTC. Amino acids: CAWRSYNEQFF.

V is TRBV6-4 and J is TRBJ1-1; no clear D gene. The germline CDR1 and CDR2 sequences are MRHNA and SNTAGT. The CDR3 length is 15 residues. V was pared by 7 bases and J by 4 bases, with 19 bases between. The CDR3 region is CASKPLTSICTEAFF. The CDR3 nucleotides read TGTGCCAGCAAGCCCCTTACTAGCATATGCACTGAAGCTTTCTTT.